These 11 T cell receptor beta chains came from one sample sequenced in a study of blood T cell repertoires in COVID-19. Assay used: immunoSEQ multiplex PCR; TCRdb lists only in-frame clones, some missing. The sample holds 150,000 or so clones; approximately 75% are singletons and the top ten take about a tenth. The sample taken for sequencing was peripheral blood. These receptors were collected from a human donor in a cohort sampled during active COVID-19.

This CDR3 is CASSGKQGFDEQFF. CDR3 sequence (DNA): TGTGCCAGCAGCGGGAAACAGGGTTTTGATGAGCAGTTCTTC. The chain carries TRBV7-9 and TRBJ2-1, with D tentatively TRBD1 (6 bases). This CDR3 region has 14 residues. Germline values: CDR1 SEHNR, CDR2 FQNEAQ (reference sequence). Trimming shortened V by 5 bases and J by 8 bases, and 16 bases separated the two germline ends.

The chain carries TRBV5-6 and TRBJ2-2, with 7 bases lining up with TRBD1. Germline V gene sequence: CDR1 SGHDT, CDR2 YYEEEE. J gave up 4 bases and V 5 bases, and 8 bases lay outside the gene matches. CDR3 size: 15 residues. As DNA, the CDR3 is TGTGCCAGCAGGGCGAGTACAGGGGTCACCGGGGAGCTGTTTTTT. Translation: CASRASTGVTGELFF.

V is TRBV20-1 and J is TRBJ2-1, with 11 bases aligning to TRBD2. Germline CDR1 and CDR2: DFQATT and SNEGSKA (reference sequence). V trimming: 3 bases; J trimming: 9 bases; junction bases outside the gene matches: 10. This CDR3 region has 15 residues. The CDR3 here is CSASLLAGGYGEQFF. CDR3 nucleotide sequence: TGCAGTGCTAGTCTCCTAGCGGGAGGATATGGTGAGCAGTTCTTC.

This rearrangement joins TRBV6-5 to TRBJ2-3; D remains unclear. Trimming pared 5 bases from V and 2 bases from J, leaving 11 bases between. Per germline, CDR1 MNHEY and CDR2 SVGAGI. This CDR3 spans 14 amino acids. CDR3 DNA sequence: TGTGCCAGCAGTACAGAAGCTACCACAGATACGCAGTATTTT. Residues: CASSTEATTDTQYF.

This chain joins TRBV12-3 or TRBV12-4 and TRBJ1-1; D remains unclear. The CDR3 contains 13 residues. The ends were cut back, 3 bases at V and 4 bases at J, with 9 bases in the middle. CDR3 protein: CASSLERGTEAFF. In DNA form, the CDR3 reads TGTGCCAGCAGTTTGGAACGAGGCACTGAAGCTTTCTTT.

V usage is TRBV6-5 and J usage is TRBJ2-1; 7 nucleotides agree with TRBD2. The V and J ends lost 0 bases and 4 bases, in that order; junction bases with no gene match: 6. Germline CDR1 is MNHEY and CDR2 is SVGAGI. This CDR3 has 16 amino acids. CDR3 bases: TGTGCCAGCAGTTACTCCTCAGCGGGATTTTACAATGAGCAGTTCTTC. It translates to CASSYSSAGFYNEQFF.

This chain links TRBV28 with TRBJ1-6, with 7 bases lining up with TRBD1. The CDR3 sequence is 13 residues long. Losses at the gene ends were 6 bases for V and 7 bases for J; bases not matched to a gene: 3. CDR1 is MDHEN, CDR2 SYDVKM, per germline. In DNA form, the CDR3 reads TGTGCCAGCAGGACAGGGTTAAATTCACCCCTCCACTTT. It translates to CASRTGLNSPLHF.

The chain has TRBV10-3 and TRBJ2-3, with 8 bases lining up with TRBD2. This CDR3 is 15 amino acids long. CDR1 and CDR2 (germline): ENHRY, SYGVKD. V shed 10 bases, J shed 5 bases, and the junction held 14 bases outside the gene matches. CDR3 nucleotides: TGTGCCAGCGAGACCGGCCGGGAGGGGAAAGATACGCAGTATTTT. Its protein is CASETGREGKDTQYF.

This clone showed up just a few times. The CDR3 reads CASSGTVGADTQYF. Here the CDR3 DNA reads TGTGCCAGCAGCGGGACTGTCGGGGCGGATACGCAGTATTTT. The chain is built from TRBV6-4 and TRBJ2-3; TRBD2 might be the D (6 bases). The germline V gene encodes CDR1 MRHNA and CDR2 SNTAGT. Trimming removed 6 bases from V and 6 bases from J, with 16 bases in between. This CDR3 is built from 14 residues.

The chain recombines TRBV3-1 (or the pseudogene TRBV3-2) with TRBJ2-7; D possibly corresponds to TRBD1 (6 bases). Germline lookup yields CDR1 LGHDT and CDR2 YNNKEL (reference sequence). The CDR3 covers 14 residues. Trimming removed 6 bases at V and 2 bases at J, with 14 bases between. CDR3 residues: CASRKTGSTYEQYF. The CDR3 coding sequence is TGTGCCAGCAGAAAGACAGGTTCGACCTACGAGCAGTACTTC.

The chain couples TRBV6-6 to TRBJ2-5, with 11 nucleotides matching TRBD2. The germline CDR1 and CDR2 sequences are MNHNY and SVGAGI (reference sequence). The CDR3 loop spans 15 amino acids. V was pared by 4 bases and J by 5 bases, with 6 bases of the junction left unmatched. CDR3 in amino acids: CASSFVAGGPETQYF. Written as DNA, the CDR3 is TGTGCCAGCAGTTTTGTAGCGGGGGGGCCGGAGACCCAGTACTTC.